One sample yielded the 18 T cell receptor beta chains listed below, sequenced in a study of T cells in Graves' hyperthyroidism and ophthalmopathy. Authors of the study amplified TCR beta CDR3 regions from RNA transcripts. A first-round RT-PCR of the TCR CDR3 used the HTBI primer set. One entry per CDR3 protein, called by TCRdb with MiXCR from the multiplex PCR reads. The sample holds about 95,000 distinct CDR3 sequences, roughly 40% seen once. Material for sequencing was peripheral blood or thyroid tissue (not recorded which). These receptors were taken from a woman in her 30s with Graves' hyperthyroidism.

V and J are TRBV7-6 and TRBJ1-2; weak D call: TRBD1 (5 bases). The CDR3 totals 15 residues. CDR1 and CDR2 from the germline V gene are SGHVS and FNYEAQ. Trimming left V 8 bases short and J 5 bases short, with 21 bases between. For the CDR3, the DNA is TGTGCCAGCGGCCCTTACACGGGGGTAGGATATGGCTACACCTTC. Its protein product is CASGPYTGVGYGYTF. Complete variable domain (other parts from reference TRBV7-6 and TRBJ1-2): GAGVSQSPRYKVTKRGQDVALRCDPISGHVSLYWYRQALGQGPEFLTYFNYEAQQDKSGLPNDRFSAERPEGSISTLTIQRTEQRDSAMYRCASGPYTGVGYGYTFGSGTRLTVV.

This rearrangement joins TRBV19 to TRBJ2-7; 9 nucleotides match TRBD2. Per germline, CDR1 LNHDA and CDR2 SQIVND (reference sequence). The V gene end was trimmed by 5 bases and the J gene end by 5 bases; junction bases not matched to a gene: 13. The CDR3 loop spans 16 amino acids. The CDR3 here is CASSGAYGLALNEQYF. CDR3 DNA: TGTGCCAGTAGTGGGGCTTACGGACTAGCGCTCAACGAGCAGTACTTC.

This clonotype came up a few times. The V call is TRBV11-2, the J call TRBJ2-5; weak D call: TRBD1 (5 bases). The germline gives CDR1 SGHAT, CDR2 FQNNGV. CDR3 length: 12 amino acids. V gave up 5 bases and J gave up 9 bases, with 13 bases separating them. The CDR3 nucleotides read TGTGCCAGCAGCCCCTGGGGCGAGGCCCAGTACTTC. Encoded protein: CASSPWGEAQYF.

The chain has TRBV7-9 and TRBJ2-7; 9 bases agree with TRBD1. In germline, CDR1 is SEHNR, CDR2 FQNEAQ (reference sequence). The CDR3 contains 13 residues. V lost 6 bases to trimming and J lost 4 bases; unmatched junction nucleotides: 4. This CDR3 reads CASSPGTGYEQYF. The CDR3 DNA is TGTGCCAGCAGTCCCGGGACAGGGTACGAGCAGTACTTC.

V and J are TRBV20-1 and TRBJ2-5; TRBD2 agrees at 15 bases. The CDR3 totals 16 residues. The V segment lost 2 bases and the J segment 4 bases; nucleotides outside the gene matches: 5. Germline CDR1 DFQATT, CDR2 SNEGSKA (reference sequence). The CDR3 is CSARTGLAGGRETQYF. In DNA, the CDR3 is TGCAGTGCTAGAACAGGACTAGCGGGAGGGCGAGAGACCCAGTACTTC.

The table lists this clonotype with many counts. The J gene is TRBJ2-5, the V gene TRBV11-2, with TRBD2 matching over 9 bases. The CDR3 sequence is 13 residues long. The V gene's germline CDR1 is SGHAT and CDR2 FQNNGV. V lost 3 bases to trimming and J lost 5 bases; unmatched junction nucleotides: 1. CDR3 coding DNA: TGTGCCAGCAGCTTTAGCGGGAGTGAGACCCAGTACTTC. It yields the protein CASSFSGSETQYF.

This clonotype was seen many times. The V call is TRBV9, the J call TRBJ2-5, with D uncertain. Germline V gene data show CDR1 as SGDLS and CDR2 as YYNGEE. CDR3 length equals 14 residues. Trimming shortened V by 3 bases and J by 5 bases, and 14 bases separated the two germline ends. The CDR3 reads CASSGGPSAETQYF. DNA for the CDR3: TGTGCCAGCAGCGGGGGTCCATCCGCGGAGACCCAGTACTTC.

The chain recombines TRBV20-1 with TRBJ2-5, with D perhaps given as TRBD1 or TRBD2 (5 bases each). The CDR3 runs to 13 residues. Trimming took off 6 bases at V and 1 base at J, with 12 bases between the two ends. From germline, CDR1 is DFQATT and CDR2 SNEGSKA (reference sequence). The CDR3 loop is CSAQRGSQETQYF. CDR3 DNA: TGCAGTGCCCAGAGGGGCAGCCAAGAGACCCAGTACTTC.

This clonotype was recorded at least ten times. The gene calls are TRBV7-3 and TRBJ1-1, with unresolved D. There are 13 residues in the CDR3. Germline V gene lookup returns CDR1 SGHTA and CDR2 FQGTGA. V gave up 3 bases and J gave up 6 bases, with 11 bases separating them. The CDR3 DNA sequence: TGTGCCAGCAGCTTTTACCGGGGAGCTGAAGCTTTCTTT. Encoded protein: CASSFYRGAEAFF.

This clonotype was observed many times. The V gene is TRBV4-1, the J gene TRBJ1-4; D unclear. Trimming cost V 3 bases and J 8 bases, with 13 bases left between them. The CDR3 extends over 14 amino acids. Germline CDR1 is MGHRA and CDR2 is YSYEKL. The CDR3 DNA sequence: TGCGCCAGCAGCCATGAAGTAGGAGGGGAAAAACTGTTTTTT. Its protein is CASSHEVGGEKLFF.

There are many counts of this clonotype. The gene calls are TRBV19 and TRBJ1-5; 7 bases agree with TRBD1. The germline CDR1 and CDR2 sequences are LNHDA and SQIVND (reference sequence). There are 13 residues in the CDR3. V was pared by 7 bases and J by 5 bases, with 5 bases of the junction left unmatched. This chain's CDR3 is CASKRDSHQPQHF. The CDR3 nucleotides are TGTGCCAGTAAGAGGGACAGCCATCAGCCCCAGCATTTT.

This clonotype was detected many times. This chain connects TRBV5-1 to TRBJ1-1, with 9 bases lining up with TRBD1. After removal of 0 bases from V and 10 bases from J, the junction contained 1 base not matched to a gene. This CDR3 is 12 amino acids long. The germline V gene encodes CDR1 SGHRS and CDR2 YFSETQ. CDR3 coding DNA: TGCGCCAGCAGCTTGGACAGGGGGCCAGCTTTCTTT. It specifies CASSLDRGPAFF.

The gene calls are TRBV20-1 and TRBJ1-5; D may be TRBD1 (5 bases). This CDR3 contains 16 residues. Trimming cost V 6 bases and J 7 bases, with 25 bases left between them. Germline V lookup: CDR1 DFQATT, CDR2 SNEGSKA (reference sequence). The CDR3 nucleotides are TGCAGTGCAAGACGGCGGGGGGGGGGGTGGTGGCAGCCCCAGCATTTT. This codes for CSARRRGGGWWQPQHF.

This clonotype came up many times. The genes are TRBV5-1 and TRBJ2-6; the match to TRBD2 covers 8 bases. V gave up 1 base and J gave up 0 bases; unmatched junction bases: 12. Germline V lookup: CDR1 SGHRS, CDR2 YFSETQ. The CDR3 extends over 20 amino acids. CDR3 protein: CASSLYPGGSGNSGANVLTF. The CDR3 bases are TGCGCCAGCAGCTTGTACCCCGGCGGTAGCGGGAACTCTGGGGCCAACGTCCTGACTTTC.

The table lists this clonotype with many counts. This chain links TRBV24-1 with TRBJ2-3, with 7 bases lining up with TRBD2. The CDR3 contains 14 residues. In germline, CDR1 is KGHDR, CDR2 SFDVKD. The J segment lost 4 bases and the V segment lost 9 bases, leaving 9 bases of the junction unmatched. CDR3 sequence (DNA): TGTGCCACCCGATCGGGCGGGAGAGCAGATACGCAGTATTTT. Translated: CATRSGGRADTQYF.

A word on this clonotype: A much larger clone lies one base from this, so it may be a read error. This sequence joins TRBV12-3 or TRBV12-4 and TRBJ1-4; tentative D call: TRBD1 (5 bases). Trimming pared 3 bases from V and 8 bases from J, leaving 16 bases between. The CDR3 runs 15 residues. CDR3 amino acids: CASSFSRRREEKLFF. CDR3 coding DNA: TGTGCCAGCAGTTTTAGTCGGCGCAGGGAGGAAAAACTGTTTTTT.

This clonotype was counted at least ten times. This chain joins TRBV12-3 or TRBV12-4 and TRBJ2-7; 11 positions agree with TRBD2. This CDR3 is 15 amino acids long. The trim removed 8 bases at V and 0 bases at J, leaving 6 bases unmatched. The CDR3 DNA is TGTGCCAGCCAGTCGACTAGCGGGGTCTCCTACGAGCAGTACTTC. Its protein is CASQSTSGVSYEQYF.

Details on this clonotype: This may stem from a read error, because a much larger clone lies one nucleotide away. The chain is built from TRBV6-6 and TRBJ2-2; maybe TRBD1 (5 bases). There are 15 residues in the CDR3. The V end was cut by 6 bases, the J end by 7 bases, with 18 bases between. Per the germline V gene, CDR1 is MNHNY and CDR2 is SVGAGI (reference sequence). In DNA, the CDR3 is TGTGCCAGCAGCCTTTGGTGGGGCACGGGCGGGGAGCTGTTTTTT. Translating it yields CASSLWWGTGGELFF.